The T cell receptor beta chain under discussion was sequenced for a study of T-cell memory formation after mild COVID-19. General study points: Contracting clones from day 15 to 85 showed balanced CD4/CD8; later expanders favored CD4+. CD4+ clones that contracted lay mainly in CM and EM; CD8+ ones lay in EMRA.

TCRdb used MiXCR to reprocess the 5' RACE reads, holding one entry per CDR3 protein. The sample has a few hundred thousand distinct CDR3 sequences, 8.5% to 9.5% seen once. A word on this clonotype: Its target is not known.

The CDR3 runs to 13 residues. V trimming: 7 bases; J trimming: 5 bases; junction bases outside the gene matches: 7. The receptor comes from a man in his late teens or twenties who had mild COVID-19 (a few samples of this study predate the infection). Cell type and time point are not known. The rearrangement joins TRBV12-3 or TRBV12-4 to TRBJ2-5, with TRBD2 matching over 7 bases. Sequencing was performed on PBMCs or a T cell subset sorted from them (not recorded which). This CDR3 is CASTSWEGETQYF. CDR3 sequence (DNA): TGTGCCAGCACATCATGGGAGGGGGAGACCCAGTACTTC.